The 29 T cell receptor beta chains in this list originate from one sample, sequenced in a study of T cell responses to AZD1222 COVID-19 vaccine. The repertoire was sequenced with immunoSEQ multiplex PCR; TCRdb's copy has only in-frame clones and lacks some. The sample includes about 130,000 clones, approximately 85% of them seen just once. The sample here was peripheral blood, taken 28 days after the second AZD1222 dose. The receptors were sampled from an adult who received the AZD1222 COVID-19 vaccine.

The chain links TRBV3-1 (or the pseudogene TRBV3-2) to TRBJ1-2; 7 positions match TRBD1. The V gene end was trimmed by 2 bases and the J gene end by 4 bases; junction bases not matched to a gene: 4. The length of the CDR3 is 14 residues. Germline CDR1 reads LGHDT; CDR2 reads YNNKEL (reference sequence). This chain's CDR3 is CASSQTGTAYGYTF. In DNA, the CDR3 is TGTGCCAGCAGCCAAACCGGGACAGCCTATGGCTACACCTTC.

The rearrangement links TRBV6-1 to TRBJ2-5; TRBD1 matches 10 bases. J was trimmed by 6 bases and V by 3 bases; bases with no gene match: 10. Germline loops: CDR1 MNHNS, CDR2 SASEGT. The CDR3 is made up of 16 amino acids. The CDR3 loop is CASSDQARDRGKTQYF. CDR3 sequence (DNA): TGTGCCAGCAGTGACCAAGCCCGGGACAGGGGAAAGACCCAGTACTTC.

This clone was seen once. V and J are TRBV18 and TRBJ2-3; TRBD2 matches at 8 bases. The V gene's germline CDR1 is KGHSH and CDR2 LQKENI. This CDR3 region has 15 residues. Trimming cost V 2 bases and J 2 bases; bases outside gene matches: 3. The DNA of the CDR3 is TGTGCCAGCTCACCAGCGGGGGGAAACACAGATACGCAGTATTTT. Its translation is CASSPAGGNTDTQYF.

The rearrangement joins TRBV6-1 to TRBJ1-5, with 7 bases that match TRBD1. Per germline, CDR1 MNHNS and CDR2 SASEGT. The CDR3 consists of 18 residues. Trimming took 0 bases from V and 0 from J; bases not matched to a gene: 8. CDR3: CASSEAPGQLYSNQPQHF. The DNA for the CDR3 is TGTGCCAGCAGTGAAGCGCCGGGACAGCTTTATAGCAATCAGCCCCAGCATTTT.

The DNA for the CDR3 is TGCGCCAGCAGCTTGGAAGGGGGCACAGATACGCAGTATTTT. Amino acids: CASSLEGGTDTQYF. This sequence joins TRBV5-1 and TRBJ2-3, with a tentative D call TRBD1 (5 bases). The CDR3 contains 14 residues. Trimming took off 0 bases at V and 1 base at J, with 6 bases between the two ends. Germline CDR1 and CDR2: SGHRS and YFSETQ.

V usage is TRBV29-1 and J usage is TRBJ1-2, with a weak D call TRBD1 (6 bases). CDR1 is SQVTM, CDR2 ANQGSEA, per germline. Trimming took 6 bases from V and 4 from J, leaving 15 bases between them. The CDR3 sequence is 13 residues long. The CDR3 DNA is TGCAGCGTAGGGACACCAATAACCTATGGCTACACCTTC. It is translated as CSVGTPITYGYTF.

The chain employs TRBV7-8 and TRBJ1-1; TRBD1 might be the D (6 bases). V was cut by 5 bases and J by 4 bases, with 14 bases left in between. The CDR3 runs 14 residues. CDR1 SGHVS and CDR2 FQNEAQ come from the germline V gene. CDR3 protein: CASSLPGHLTEAFF. Written as DNA, the CDR3 is TGTGCCAGCAGCCTACCGGGACACCTCACTGAAGCTTTCTTT.

The CDR3 reads CASSKSWTGGNTIYF. As DNA, the CDR3 is TGTGCCAGTAGCAAGTCGTGGACAGGGGGAAACACCATATATTTT. The rearrangement links TRBV19 to TRBJ1-3, with TRBD1 matching over 8 bases. Losses at the gene ends were 6 bases for V and 4 bases for J; bases not matched to a gene: 8. Germline assignment: CDR1 LNHDA and CDR2 SQIVND (reference sequence). The CDR3 is 15 residues long.

V and J are TRBV18 and TRBJ1-6; 7 nucleotides match TRBD1. Germline CDR1 is KGHSH and CDR2 is LQKENI. CDR3 size: 15 residues. The junction had 8 bases not matched to a gene; V was cut back by 5 bases and J by 7 bases. In DNA form, the CDR3 reads TGTGCCAGCTCATCGGGACAGCCTGAGAATTCACCCCTCCACTTT. Translating gives CASSSGQPENSPLHF.

The gene calls are TRBV5-1 and TRBJ2-3; 7 positions agree with TRBD1. Germline lookup yields CDR1 SGHRS and CDR2 YFSETQ. The CDR3 totals 16 residues. The junction had 8 bases not matched to a gene; V was cut back by 0 bases and J by 4 bases. CDR3 DNA sequence: TGCGCCAGCAGCTTGGGGGCAGGGGGTAGGTCAGATACGCAGTATTTT. Its protein product is CASSLGAGGRSDTQYF. The complete variable domain, with remaining parts taken from reference TRBV5-1 and TRBJ2-3, reads KAGVTQTPRYLIKTRGQQVTLSCSPISGHRSVSWYQQTPGQGLQFLFEYFSETQRNKGNFPGRFSGRQFSNSRSEMNVSTLELGDSALYLCASSLGAGGRSDTQYFGPGTRLTVL.

The V and J genes are TRBV19 and TRBJ1-5, with 9 bases that match TRBD1. Trimming took 5 bases from V and 7 from J; bases not matched to a gene: 9. The CDR3 has 15 amino acids. Per the germline V gene, CDR1 is LNHDA and CDR2 is SQIVND (reference sequence). The CDR3 region is CASSFSGTGSQPQHF. CDR3 nucleotides: TGTGCCAGTAGTTTCTCCGGGACAGGGAGCCAGCCCCAGCATTTT.

The J gene is TRBJ2-3, the V gene TRBV2; TRBD2 matches at 11 bases. Germline V gives CDR1 SNHLY, CDR2 FYNNEI. The J segment lost 4 bases and the V segment lost 6 bases, leaving 9 bases of the junction unmatched. The CDR3 runs to 16 residues. The CDR3 loop is CASRLAGAGIADTQYF. CDR3 sequence (DNA): TGTGCCAGCAGACTAGCGGGGGCCGGAATAGCAGATACGCAGTATTTT.

This rearrangement joins TRBV28 to TRBJ1-6, with D unclear. The germline V gene has CDR1 MDHEN and CDR2 SYDVKM. V was cut by 3 bases and J by 0 bases, with 9 bases left in between. The CDR3 has 16 residues. CDR3 in DNA: TGTGCCAGCAGTTTGGGGAGAGGCTCCTATAATTCACCCCTCCACTTT. Translating gives CASSLGRGSYNSPLHF. The entire variable domain, with the rest obtained from reference TRBV28 and TRBJ1-6, is as follows: DVKVTQSSRYLVKRTGEKVFLECVQDMDHENMFWYRQDPGLGLRLIYFSYDVKMKEKGDIPEGYSVSREKKERFSLILESASTNQTSMYLCASSLGRGSYNSPLHFGNGTRLTVT.

The V and J genes are TRBV7-2 and TRBJ2-3, with D possibly matching TRBD2 (7 bases). CDR1 is SGHTA, CDR2 FQGNSA, per germline. V gave up 5 bases and J gave up 0 bases, with 15 bases separating them. The CDR3 loop spans 16 amino acids. The CDR3 sequence: CASSRGAGLSTDTQYF. CDR3 DNA sequence: TGTGCCAGCAGCCGGGGGGCGGGGTTAAGCACAGATACGCAGTATTTT.

This rearrangement joins TRBV11-2 to TRBJ2-3; 9 bases are a match to TRBD2. This CDR3 spans 17 amino acids. The junction had 11 bases not matched to a gene; V was cut back by 4 bases and J by 3 bases. Germline-derived CDR1 and CDR2 are SGHAT and FQNNGV. CDR3 sequence (DNA): TGTGCCAGCAGCTCATACCCTAGCGGGGTACAGACAGATACGCAGTATTTT. Protein product: CASSSYPSGVQTDTQYF. The whole variable domain, filled in from reference TRBV11-2 and TRBJ2-3, reads EAGVAQSPRYKIIEKRQSVAFWCNPISGHATLYWYQQILGQGPKLLIQFQNNGVVDDSQLPKDRFSAERLKGVDSTLKIQPAKLEDSAVYLCASSSYPSGVQTDTQYFGPGTRLTVL.

The CDR3 coding sequence is TGTGCCAGCACTGGGCCCTTGGGTAACGAGCAGTACTTC. This sequence encodes CASTGPLGNEQYF. The V gene is TRBV6-5, the J gene TRBJ2-7; no firm D call. Germline V gives CDR1 MNHEY, CDR2 SVGAGI. Trimming pared 7 bases from V and 5 bases from J, leaving 15 bases between. The CDR3 contains 13 residues.

CDR3 bases: TGCGCCAGCAGCTTGGATAGCGGGGGGTCCACAGATACGCAGTATTTT. Its protein product is CASSLDSGGSTDTQYF. V usage is TRBV5-1 and J usage is TRBJ2-3; 10 bases are shared with TRBD2. CDR1 is SGHRS, CDR2 YFSETQ, per germline. This CDR3 has 16 residues. Trimming at V came to 0 bases and at J to 2 bases, leaving 3 bases not matched to a gene. Filled out from reference TRBV5-1 and TRBJ2-3, the complete variable domain reads KAGVTQTPRYLIKTRGQQVTLSCSPISGHRSVSWYQQTPGQGLQFLFEYFSETQRNKGNFPGRFSGRQFSNSRSEMNVSTLELGDSALYLCASSLDSGGSTDTQYFGPGTRLTVL.

The rearrangement links TRBV13 to TRBJ2-7; no clear D. This CDR3 contains 14 residues. V was pared by 1 base and J by 1 base, with 8 bases between. In germline, CDR1 is PRHDT, CDR2 FYEKMQ (reference sequence). The CDR3 sequence: CASSLDPPSYEQYF. CDR3 coding DNA: TGTGCCAGCAGCTTAGATCCTCCATCCTACGAGCAGTACTTC.

V and J are TRBV11-2 and TRBJ2-1; maybe TRBD1 (5 bases). Germline assignment: CDR1 SGHAT and CDR2 FQNNGV. The CDR3 length is 13 residues. Trimming took off 1 base at V and 6 bases at J, with 7 bases between the two ends. CDR3: CASSLARGNEQFF. CDR3 DNA: TGTGCCAGCAGCTTAGCAAGGGGCAATGAGCAGTTCTTC.

This clone was counted once. This chain joins TRBV5-1 and TRBJ1-6; D remains ambiguous. The ends were cut back, 4 bases at V and 7 bases at J, with 15 bases in the middle. The germline CDR1 and CDR2 sequences are SGHRS and YFSETQ. CDR3 length: 15 amino acids. CDR3 residues: CASSPTSSQNSPLHF. Here the CDR3 DNA reads TGCGCCAGCAGCCCCACAAGTAGCCAAAATTCACCCCTCCACTTT.

This clone is a singleton in its sample. The CDR3 nucleotides read TGTGCCAGCAGACCGGGACAGCGGACCTACGAGCAGTACTTC. This encodes CASRPGQRTYEQYF. The chain is built from TRBV28 and TRBJ2-7, with 7 bases lining up with TRBD1. This CDR3 comprises 14 residues. The germline CDR1 and CDR2 sequences are MDHEN and SYDVKM. V lost 6 bases, J lost 2 bases, and 7 bases stayed unmatched.

The chain employs TRBV11-2 and TRBJ2-3; D unresolved. V lost 1 base to trimming and J lost 10 bases, with 9 bases between them. The germline V gene has CDR1 SGHAT and CDR2 FQNNGV. CDR3 length equals 12 residues. CDR3 sequence: CASSLGTVAQYF. In nucleotides, the CDR3 is TGTGCCAGCAGCTTAGGTACCGTGGCGCAGTATTTT.

The chain has TRBV30 and TRBJ2-3; no definite D call. Germline CDR1 reads GTSNPN; CDR2 reads SVGIG (reference sequence). The CDR3 is 12 amino acids. V dropped 0 bases and J dropped 7 bases, with 8 bases sitting between them. The CDR3 sequence is CAWSVDGHTQYF. The CDR3 coding sequence is TGTGCCTGGAGTGTAGATGGCCATACGCAGTATTTT.

The rearrangement joins TRBV6-5 to TRBJ2-3; weak D call: TRBD1 (7 bases). Trimming shortened V by 6 bases and J by 0 bases, and 13 bases separated the two germline ends. The CDR3 has 15 amino acids. CDR1 and CDR2 from the germline V gene are MNHEY and SVGAGI. This chain's CDR3 is CASRTGRISTDTQYF. CDR3 coding DNA: TGTGCCAGCAGGACAGGGAGGATCAGCACAGATACGCAGTATTTT.

The V call is TRBV6-6, the J call TRBJ1-6; unclear D gene. The CDR3 extends over 14 amino acids. V lost 5 bases and J lost 10, with 15 bases in between. Per the germline V gene, CDR1 is MNHNY and CDR2 is SVGAGI (reference sequence). The CDR3 DNA reads TGTGCCAGCAGTCCATCTCATTATCCATCACCCCTCCACTTT. It encodes CASSPSHYPSPLHF.

J is TRBJ2-5 and V is TRBV5-6, with 13 positions matching TRBD2. V lost 4 bases, J lost 3 bases, and 9 bases stayed unmatched. The germline gives CDR1 SGHDT, CDR2 YYEEEE. The length of the CDR3 is 17 residues. The CDR3 region is CASSIFGLAGVEETQYF. In nucleotides, the CDR3 is TGTGCCAGCAGCATTTTCGGACTAGCGGGGGTTGAAGAGACCCAGTACTTC.

The chain joins TRBV27 to TRBJ1-1; the match to TRBD1 covers 7 bases. Trimming cost V 10 bases and J 0 bases; bases outside gene matches: 8. Germline V gives CDR1 MNHEY, CDR2 SMNVEV (reference sequence). The CDR3 contains 14 residues. CDR3 coding DNA: TGTGCCACCTTACCGGGACAGATGAACACTGAAGCTTTCTTT. This sequence encodes CATLPGQMNTEAFF.

J is TRBJ1-6 and V is TRBV30; the D is unclear. Trimming left V 0 bases short and J 7 bases short, with 13 bases between. The length of the CDR3 is 15 residues. In germline, CDR1 is GTSNPN, CDR2 SVGIG (reference sequence). CDR3 sequence (DNA): TGTGCCTGGAGTGTACAAGAGAGGTTCAATTCACCCCTCCACTTT. It codes for CAWSVQERFNSPLHF.

This sequence joins TRBV18 and TRBJ2-3; 8 positions agree with TRBD2. The CDR3 has 12 residues. V lost 10 bases, J lost 6 bases, and 6 bases stayed unmatched. Germline assignment: CDR1 KGHSH and CDR2 LQKENI. This chain's CDR3 is CATLGLADTQYF. The CDR3 DNA reads as TGTGCCACCTTAGGACTAGCTGATACGCAGTATTTT.